Sequencing of this TCR beta chain was carried out in a study of healthy donors' naive CD4 and CD8 T cells. Study-wide background: A new alpha primer set targeted every functional IMGT alpha variant. Study results and limitations: Roughly 13% of CD4/CD8 propensity variance appeared explained by V, J and CDR3 charge.

Trimming removed 6 bases from V and 8 bases from J, with 12 bases in between. This CDR3 region has 11 residues. CDR1 and CDR2 (germline): GTSNPN, SVGIG (reference sequence). There are a few counts of this clonotype. Its antigen is as yet unknown. A linear amplification protocol produced the TCR libraries from 450 to 500 ng of total RNA. Using its own MiXCR run on the reads, TCRdb lists one record per CDR3 protein. Among around 180,000 distinct CDR3 sequences listed, nearly 75% were seen once. This rearrangement joins TRBV30 to TRBJ2-3; D perhaps matches TRBD2 (6 bases). Sequenced material: naive CD4+ and CD8+ T cells sorted from blood, pooled from several donors. This TCR was recovered from a pool of human donors in good health; the sample pools cells from several healthy donors. This CDR3 is CACRSGSTQYF. The CDR3 DNA follows: TGTGCCTGCCGGTCCGGGAGTACGCAGTATTTT.